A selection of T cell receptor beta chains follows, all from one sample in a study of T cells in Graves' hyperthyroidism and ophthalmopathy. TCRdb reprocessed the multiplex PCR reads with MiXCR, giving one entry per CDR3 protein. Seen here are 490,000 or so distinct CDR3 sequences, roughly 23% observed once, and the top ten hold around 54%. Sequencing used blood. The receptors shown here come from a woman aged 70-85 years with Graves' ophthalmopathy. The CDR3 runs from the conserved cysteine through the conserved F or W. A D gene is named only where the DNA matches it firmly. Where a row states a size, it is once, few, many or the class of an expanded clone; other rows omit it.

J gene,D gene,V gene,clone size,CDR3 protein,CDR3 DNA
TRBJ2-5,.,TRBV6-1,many,CASSERERETQYF,TGTGCCAGCAGTGAACGGGAAAGGGAGACCCAGTACTTC
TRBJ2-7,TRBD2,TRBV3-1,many,CASSPLGTSAYEQYF,TGTGCCAGCAGCCCTTTGGGGACTAGCGCCTACGAGCAGTACTTC
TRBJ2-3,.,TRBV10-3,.,CAISESIDITDTQYF,TGTGCCATCAGTGAGTCGATAGACATCACAGATACGCAGTATTTT
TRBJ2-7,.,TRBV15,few,CATSRVGNPYEQYF,TGTGCCACCAGCAGAGTAGGGAATCCCTACGAGCAGTACTTC
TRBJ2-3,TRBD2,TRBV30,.,CAWNGRALDTQYF,TGTGCCTGGAACGGGAGGGCCTTAGATACGCAGTATTTT
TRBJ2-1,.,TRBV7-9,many,CASSSYRANEQFF,TGTGCCAGCAGCTCCTACAGGGCCAATGAGCAGTTCTTC
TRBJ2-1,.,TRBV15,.,CATSRLGQLNNEQFF,TGTGCCACCAGCCGCCTAGGACAGTTAAACAATGAGCAGTTCTTC
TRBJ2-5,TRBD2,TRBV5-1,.,CASSTRVIRREGQETQYF,TGCGCCAGCAGCACCCGGGTTATTCGGCGGGAGGGCCAAGAGACCCAGTACTTC
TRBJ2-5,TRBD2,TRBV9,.,CASSTRTSGSETQYF,TGTGCCAGCAGCACCCGGACTAGCGGGTCCGAGACCCAGTACTTC
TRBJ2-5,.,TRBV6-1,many,CASSEVDRGLGTQYF,TGTGCCAGCAGTGAAGTCGACCGAGGCCTAGGGACCCAGTACTTC
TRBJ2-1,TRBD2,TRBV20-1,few,CSASVTSLGEQFF,TGCAGTGCTAGCGTGACTAGCTTAGGTGAGCAGTTCTTC
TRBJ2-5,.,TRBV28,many,CASSPVAKGTQYF,TGTGCCAGCAGTCCAGTGGCTAAAGGGACCCAGTACTTC
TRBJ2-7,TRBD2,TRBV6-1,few,CASSPGGASGIYEQYF,TGTGCCAGCAGTCCCGGAGGGGCTAGCGGGATCTACGAGCAGTACTTC
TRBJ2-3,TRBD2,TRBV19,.,CASSMGTKGDTQYF,TGTGCCAGTAGTATGGGGACTAAAGGGGATACGCAGTATTTT
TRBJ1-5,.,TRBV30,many,CAWSLQDDQPQHF,TGTGCCTGGAGCTTACAGGACGATCAGCCCCAGCATTTT
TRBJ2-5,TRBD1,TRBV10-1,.,CASSSDRERRETQYF,TGCGCCAGCAGCTCTGACAGGGAAAGACGGGAGACCCAGTACTTC
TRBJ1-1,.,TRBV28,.,CASSSRRAGRMAEAFF,TGTGCCAGCAGTTCAAGAAGGGCAGGGAGGATGGCTGAAGCTTTCTTT
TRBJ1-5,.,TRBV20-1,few,CSARAPVVGGQPQHF,TGCAGTGCTAGAGCCCCTGTTGTCGGGGGTCAGCCCCAGCATTTT
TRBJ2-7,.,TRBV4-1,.,CASSQGPQIRAEQYF,TGCGCCAGCAGCCAGGGACCCCAGATACGCGCCGAGCAGTACTTC
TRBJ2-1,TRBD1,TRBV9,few,CASSDTATGGPSSYNEQFF,TGTGCCAGCAGCGACACCGCGACAGGGGGCCCGAGCTCCTACAATGAGCAGTTCTTC
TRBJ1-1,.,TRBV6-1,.,CASTNRYAEAFF,TGTGCCAGCACTAACCGGTATGCTGAAGCTTTCTTT
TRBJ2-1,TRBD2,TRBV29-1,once,CSVNLAGGGGEQFF,TGCAGCGTTAACCTAGCGGGAGGGGGCGGTGAGCAGTTCTTC
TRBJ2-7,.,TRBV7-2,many,CASSLEQESYEQYF,TGTGCCAGCAGCTTAGAACAGGAATCCTACGAGCAGTACTTC
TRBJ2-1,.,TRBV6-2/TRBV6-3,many,CASRDYLDNEQFF,TGTGCCAGCAGGGACTACTTAGACAATGAGCAGTTCTTC
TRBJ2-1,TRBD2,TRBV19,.,CASSIGLAIGVEQFF,TGTGCCAGTAGTATAGGACTAGCCATTGGGGTTGAGCAGTTCTTC
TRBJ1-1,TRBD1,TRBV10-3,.,CAISRTGNTEAFF,TGTGCCATCTCCCGGACAGGCAACACTGAAGCTTTCTTT
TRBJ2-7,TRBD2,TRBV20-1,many,CSAGIFSGRVAHEQYF,TGCAGTGCCGGGATCTTTAGCGGGAGGGTCGCCCACGAGCAGTACTTC
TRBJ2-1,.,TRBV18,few,CASSPRRGNEQFF,TGTGCCAGCTCACCAAGGAGAGGAAATGAGCAGTTCTTC
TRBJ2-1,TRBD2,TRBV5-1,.,CASSYPAGGDEQFF,TGCGCCAGCAGCTACCCAGCGGGAGGGGATGAGCAGTTCTTC
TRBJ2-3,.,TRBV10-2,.,CASSEEGTASDTQYF,TGCGCCAGCAGTGAGGAAGGGACTGCCTCGGATACGCAGTATTTT